The rows below give T cell receptor beta chains drawn from one sample of a study of CD8 T cells in Susac syndrome. Via MiXCR, TCRdb re-called the immunoSEQ multiplex PCR reads, giving one row per CDR3 protein. The table includes 200,000 or so distinct CDR3 sequences, roughly 95% detected once. The sample was CD4+ T cells from PBMCs. These receptor sequences come from a human donor with multiple sclerosis. Both conserved end residues are part of each CDR3. Fields, in order: CDR3 protein, CDR3 DNA, clone size, V gene, D gene, J gene. D genes are given only for firm matches. Clone size, where shown, is once, few, many, or a class for clones that have expanded.

cdr3_aa: CASSLVGTGVLGNQPQHF
cdr3_nt: TGTGCCAGCAGTTTAGTAGGGACAGGGGTCCTCGGAAATCAGCCCCAGCATTTT
clone_size: -
v_call: TRBV27
d_call: TRBD1
j_call: TRBJ1-5

cdr3_aa: CASSELGGWHYEQYF
cdr3_nt: TGTGCCAGCAGTGAACTCGGGGGCTGGCACTACGAGCAGTACTTC
clone_size: -
v_call: TRBV2
d_call: -
j_call: TRBJ2-7

cdr3_aa: CASSQYWEGSYNEQFF
cdr3_nt: TGCGCCAGCAGTCAATATTGGGAGGGCTCCTACAATGAGCAGTTCTTC
clone_size: -
v_call: TRBV23-1
d_call: TRBD2
j_call: TRBJ2-1

cdr3_aa: CATSRVPAYNEQFF
cdr3_nt: TGTGCCACCAGCAGAGTTCCAGCGTACAATGAGCAGTTCTTC
clone_size: -
v_call: TRBV15
d_call: -
j_call: TRBJ2-1

cdr3_aa: CSGSVNTGELFF
cdr3_nt: TGCAGTGGAAGTGTGAACACCGGGGAGCTGTTTTTT
clone_size: -
v_call: TRBV20-1
d_call: -
j_call: TRBJ2-2

cdr3_aa: CAWSVLRGSEQFF
cdr3_nt: TGTGCCTGGAGTGTACTGCGGGGCTCCGAGCAGTTCTTC
clone_size: -
v_call: TRBV30
d_call: -
j_call: TRBJ2-1

cdr3_aa: CSATNNHYEQYF
cdr3_nt: TGCAGTGCTACAAATAACCACTACGAGCAGTACTTC
clone_size: -
v_call: TRBV20-1
d_call: -
j_call: TRBJ2-7

cdr3_aa: CASSYSPTKQYF
cdr3_nt: TGTGCCAGCAGTTACTCACCTACGAAGCAGTACTTC
clone_size: -
v_call: TRBV6-2/TRBV6-3
d_call: -
j_call: TRBJ2-7

cdr3_aa: CASSQMTPGTAVTDTQYF
cdr3_nt: TGCGCCAGCAGTCAAATGACCCCCGGGACAGCCGTCACAGATACGCAGTATTTT
clone_size: -
v_call: TRBV23-1
d_call: TRBD1
j_call: TRBJ2-3

cdr3_aa: CSAGGLDTQYF
cdr3_nt: TGCAGCGCGGGGGGGCTAGATACGCAGTATTTT
clone_size: -
v_call: TRBV29-1
d_call: TRBD2
j_call: TRBJ2-3

cdr3_aa: CAWRFWSPSSYEQYF
cdr3_nt: TGTGCCTGGAGGTTTTGGAGTCCGAGCTCCTACGAGCAGTACTTC
clone_size: -
v_call: TRBV30
d_call: -
j_call: TRBJ2-7

cdr3_aa: CSANQGAGAKNNSPLHF
cdr3_nt: TGCAGTGCGAATCAGGGAGCGGGCGCCAAGAATAATTCACCCCTCCACTTT
clone_size: -
v_call: TRBV20-1
d_call: -
j_call: TRBJ1-6

cdr3_aa: CASSIYRGSGYTF
cdr3_nt: TGTGCCAGCAGCATCTACAGGGGTTCTGGCTACACCTTC
clone_size: -
v_call: TRBV13
d_call: TRBD1
j_call: TRBJ1-2

cdr3_aa: CASRPGDNEQFF
cdr3_nt: TGCGCCAGCAGACCAGGGGACAATGAGCAGTTCTTC
clone_size: -
v_call: TRBV5-1
d_call: -
j_call: TRBJ2-1

cdr3_aa: CAWSVRGTVVGNEQFF
cdr3_nt: TGTGCCTGGAGTGTACGTGGGACAGTAGTCGGTAATGAGCAGTTCTTC
clone_size: -
v_call: TRBV30
d_call: TRBD1
j_call: TRBJ2-1

cdr3_aa: CASSQEGGRVIGYTF
cdr3_nt: TGTGCCAGCAGCCAAGAGGGGGGCCGGGTAATCGGCTACACCTTC
clone_size: -
v_call: TRBV3-1
d_call: -
j_call: TRBJ1-2

cdr3_aa: CASRGTGGYEQYF
cdr3_nt: TGTGCCAGCAGGGGGACAGGGGGCTACGAGCAGTACTTC
clone_size: -
v_call: TRBV21-1
d_call: -
j_call: TRBJ2-7

cdr3_aa: CASSSAGRYTQYF
cdr3_nt: TGTGCCAGCAGTTCGGCGGGGCGGTATACGCAGTATTTT
clone_size: -
v_call: TRBV7-2
d_call: -
j_call: TRBJ2-3

cdr3_aa: CATSDPGYAEQFF
cdr3_nt: TGTGCCACCAGTGATCCGGGGTACGCTGAGCAGTTCTTC
clone_size: -
v_call: TRBV24-1
d_call: -
j_call: TRBJ2-1

cdr3_aa: CASSVEARSYEQYF
cdr3_nt: TGTGCCAGCAGCGTAGAGGCTCGCTCCTACGAGCAGTACTTC
clone_size: -
v_call: TRBV9
d_call: -
j_call: TRBJ2-7

cdr3_aa: CSAPKAGGNEQFF
cdr3_nt: TGCAGTGCTCCGAAAGCGGGAGGAAATGAGCAGTTCTTC
clone_size: -
v_call: TRBV20-1
d_call: TRBD2
j_call: TRBJ2-1

cdr3_aa: CATNSGGILTQYF
cdr3_nt: TGTGCCACAAATAGCGGGGGCATACTGACCCAGTACTTC
clone_size: once
v_call: TRBV28
d_call: TRBD2
j_call: TRBJ2-5

cdr3_aa: CSVEERRLAGITDTQYF
cdr3_nt: TGCAGCGTTGAAGAACGTCGTCTAGCGGGGATCACAGATACGCAGTATTTT
clone_size: -
v_call: TRBV29-1
d_call: TRBD2
j_call: TRBJ2-3

cdr3_aa: CASRKDSNQPQHF
cdr3_nt: TGTGCCAGCAGGAAGGACAGCAATCAGCCCCAGCATTTT
clone_size: -
v_call: TRBV2
d_call: -
j_call: TRBJ1-5

cdr3_aa: CASSHTGGFSYEQYF
cdr3_nt: TGTGCCAGCAGCCACACAGGGGGCTTCTCCTACGAGCAGTACTTC
clone_size: -
v_call: TRBV7-2
d_call: TRBD1
j_call: TRBJ2-7

cdr3_aa: CSARGLPNTEAFF
cdr3_nt: TGCAGTGCGAGAGGACTTCCGAACACTGAAGCTTTCTTT
clone_size: once
v_call: TRBV20-1
d_call: -
j_call: TRBJ1-1

cdr3_aa: CASSPLGTDLYGYTF
cdr3_nt: TGTGCCAGCTCACCACTCGGGACCGACCTCTATGGCTACACCTTC
clone_size: -
v_call: TRBV18
d_call: -
j_call: TRBJ1-2

cdr3_aa: CASSGLTGQDTQYF
cdr3_nt: TGTGCCAGCAGTGGCCTGACAGGACAAGATACGCAGTATTTT
clone_size: -
v_call: TRBV25-1
d_call: -
j_call: TRBJ2-3

cdr3_aa: CSARTRSTQYF
cdr3_nt: TGCAGTGCACGTACTCGAAGTACGCAGTATTTT
clone_size: once
v_call: TRBV20-1
d_call: -
j_call: TRBJ2-3

cdr3_aa: CASGYRASISNQPQHF
cdr3_nt: TGCGCCAGCGGATACAGGGCTTCGATTAGCAATCAGCCCCAGCATTTT
clone_size: -
v_call: TRBV5-1
d_call: -
j_call: TRBJ1-5

cdr3_aa: CATGTGRNSPLHF
cdr3_nt: TGTGCCACCGGGACAGGGAGAAATTCACCCCTCCACTTT
clone_size: -
v_call: TRBV6-5
d_call: TRBD1
j_call: TRBJ1-6

cdr3_aa: CASSDLGGYGYTF
cdr3_nt: TGTGCCAGCAGTGATCTGGGGGGCTATGGCTACACCTTC
clone_size: -
v_call: TRBV25-1
d_call: -
j_call: TRBJ1-2

cdr3_aa: CASSVRRGPYEQYF
cdr3_nt: TGTGCCAGCAGTGTGCGCCGGGGCCCCTACGAGCAGTACTTC
clone_size: -
v_call: TRBV27
d_call: -
j_call: TRBJ2-7

cdr3_aa: CASSTDREGDTEAFF
cdr3_nt: TGCGCCAGCAGCACGGACAGGGAAGGTGACACTGAAGCTTTCTTT
clone_size: -
v_call: TRBV4-3
d_call: TRBD1
j_call: TRBJ1-1

cdr3_aa: CASSTDRGRILGGYTF
cdr3_nt: TGTGCCAGCAGCACGGACAGGGGGCGGATTTTAGGTGGCTACACCTTC
clone_size: -
v_call: TRBV7-2
d_call: TRBD1
j_call: TRBJ1-2

cdr3_aa: CASDPRELSAFF
cdr3_nt: TGTGCCAGCGACCCCAGGGAACTATCAGCTTTCTTT
clone_size: -
v_call: TRBV7-9
d_call: -
j_call: TRBJ1-1

cdr3_aa: CASSLEGRTEAFF
cdr3_nt: TGTGCCAGCAGCTTAGAAGGGCGGACTGAAGCTTTCTTT
clone_size: few
v_call: TRBV7-2
d_call: -
j_call: TRBJ1-1

cdr3_aa: CASSQARLAGEQFF
cdr3_nt: TGTGCCAGCAGCCAAGCCCGACTAGCTGGAGAGCAGTTCTTC
clone_size: -
v_call: TRBV14
d_call: TRBD2
j_call: TRBJ2-1

cdr3_aa: CASSSRQGHNEQFF
cdr3_nt: TGTGCCAGCAGCTCCCGCCAAGGCCACAATGAGCAGTTCTTC
clone_size: once
v_call: TRBV11-3
d_call: -
j_call: TRBJ2-1

cdr3_aa: CASSLVIAGELFF
cdr3_nt: TGCGCCAGCAGCTTGGTTATCGCCGGGGAGCTGTTTTTT
clone_size: -
v_call: TRBV5-1
d_call: -
j_call: TRBJ2-2

cdr3_aa: CASSSGEGAVGELFF
cdr3_nt: TGTGCCAGCAGCTCCGGCGAGGGGGCGGTCGGGGAGCTGTTTTTT
clone_size: -
v_call: TRBV5-4
d_call: TRBD1
j_call: TRBJ2-2

cdr3_aa: CSAREGPAETQYF
cdr3_nt: TGCAGTGCTAGAGAGGGGCCAGCAGAGACCCAGTACTTC
clone_size: -
v_call: TRBV20-1
d_call: -
j_call: TRBJ2-5

cdr3_aa: CASSTQWGGRETQYF
cdr3_nt: TGTGCCAGTAGCACCCAGTGGGGTGGAAGAGAGACCCAGTACTTC
clone_size: -
v_call: TRBV19
d_call: -
j_call: TRBJ2-5

cdr3_aa: CASSPSWGRGQPQHF
cdr3_nt: TGTGCCAGCAGCCCGTCTTGGGGGCGCGGACAGCCCCAGCATTTT
clone_size: -
v_call: TRBV6-2/TRBV6-3
d_call: -
j_call: TRBJ1-5

cdr3_aa: CASSLDVRRSYGYTF
cdr3_nt: TGTGCCAGCAGCTTGGACGTCCGACGGAGCTATGGCTACACCTTC
clone_size: -
v_call: TRBV5-6
d_call: -
j_call: TRBJ1-2